The clone carrying this TCR beta chain was counted between two and nine times. These data belong to a study of cytomegalovirus exposure and HLA in healthy donors. This table comes from immunoSEQ multiplex PCR, and its TCRdb copy is limited to in-frame clones, with some not included. The sample has 200,000 to 250,000 clones, approximately 82% seen once. The receptor's source is a young woman in good health and CMV-seronegative. Sample: PBMCs.

In DNA form, the CDR3 reads TGTGCCAGCAGGACTAGCACCGAGCAGTTCTTC. As protein: CASRTSTEQFF. The chain carries TRBV27 and TRBJ2-1; the match to TRBD2 covers 7 bases. V dropped 6 bases and J dropped 10; count of bases not matched to a gene: 3. Germline-derived CDR1 and CDR2 are MNHEY and SMNVEV (reference sequence). The CDR3 is 11 amino acids.